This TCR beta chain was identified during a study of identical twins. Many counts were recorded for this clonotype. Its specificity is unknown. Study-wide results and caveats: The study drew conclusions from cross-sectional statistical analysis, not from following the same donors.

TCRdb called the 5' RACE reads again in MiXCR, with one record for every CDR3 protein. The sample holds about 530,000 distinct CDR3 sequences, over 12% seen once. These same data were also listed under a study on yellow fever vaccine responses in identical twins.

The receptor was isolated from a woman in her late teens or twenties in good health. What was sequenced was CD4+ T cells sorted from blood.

Written as DNA, the CDR3 is TGCAGTGCCAGAAATAGGGACAGGGGACCCTACAATGAGCAGTTCTTC. Amino acid sequence: CSARNRDRGPYNEQFF. The chain has TRBV20-1 and TRBJ2-1; 10 nucleotides line up with TRBD1. Germline V CDR1 and CDR2: DFQATT, SNEGSKA (reference sequence). The CDR3 has 16 amino acids. J lost 2 bases, V lost 6 bases, and 10 bases had no gene match.